The source of this TCR beta chain is a study of shared clonotypes between healthy human individuals. Study-wide findings and caveats: Clonotypes shared by all four sorted-subset donors had higher generation probabilities than non-shared clonotypes. Blood was the sole source, and tissue repertoires probably differ.

Here immunoSEQ multiplex PCR was the method, and the copy in TCRdb shows in-frame clones only, minus some. Of about 680,000 clones detected, around 90% appear once; the ten largest clones hold 24%. V gave up 5 bases and J gave up 2 bases; unmatched junction bases: 6. The CDR3 runs 15 residues. Germline lookup yields CDR1 MDHEN and CDR2 SYDVKM. On this clone itself: The target antigen is unknown.

CD45RO-negative, CCR7-selected cells formed the naive CD8 fraction, which excluded terminally differentiated effector memory CD45RA+ cells. V and J are TRBV28 and TRBJ2-5; 9 bases are a match to TRBD2. The source material was naive CD8+ T cells sorted from blood. This receptor was obtained from a man between 25 and 39 years old in good health. CDR3 sequence (DNA): TGTGCCAGCAGTAGCCAACTAGCGGGTCAAGAGACCCAGTACTTC. It encodes CASSSQLAGQETQYF.